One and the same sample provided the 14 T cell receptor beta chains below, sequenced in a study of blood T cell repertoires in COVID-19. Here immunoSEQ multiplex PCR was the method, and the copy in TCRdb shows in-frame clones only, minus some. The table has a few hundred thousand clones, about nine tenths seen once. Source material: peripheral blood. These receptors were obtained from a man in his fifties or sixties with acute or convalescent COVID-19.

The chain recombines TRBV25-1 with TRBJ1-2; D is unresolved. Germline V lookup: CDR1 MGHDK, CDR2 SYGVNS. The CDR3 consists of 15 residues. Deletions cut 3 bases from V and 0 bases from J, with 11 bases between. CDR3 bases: TGTGCCAGCAGTGATGGTGGAGCCTCTAACTATGGCTACACCTTC. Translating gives CASSDGGASNYGYTF.

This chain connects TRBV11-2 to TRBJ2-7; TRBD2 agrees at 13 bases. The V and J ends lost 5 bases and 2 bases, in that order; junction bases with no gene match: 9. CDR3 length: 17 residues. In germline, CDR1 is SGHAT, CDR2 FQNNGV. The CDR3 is CASSTGWGTSGAYEQYF. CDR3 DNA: TGTGCCAGCAGCACAGGGTGGGGGACTAGCGGGGCCTACGAGCAGTACTTC.

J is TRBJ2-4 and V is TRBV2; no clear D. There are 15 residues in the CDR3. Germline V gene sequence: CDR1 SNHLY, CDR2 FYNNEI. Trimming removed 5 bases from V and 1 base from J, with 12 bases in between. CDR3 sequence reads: CASSTQTLAKNIQYF. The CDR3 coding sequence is TGTGCCAGCAGTACTCAGACACTCGCCAAAAACATTCAGTACTTC.

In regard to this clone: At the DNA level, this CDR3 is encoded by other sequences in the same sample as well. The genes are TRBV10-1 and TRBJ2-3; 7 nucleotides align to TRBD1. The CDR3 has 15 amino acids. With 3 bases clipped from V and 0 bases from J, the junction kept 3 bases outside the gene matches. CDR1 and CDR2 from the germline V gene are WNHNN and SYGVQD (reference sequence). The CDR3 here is CASSDGTASTDTQYF. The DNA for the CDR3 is TGCGCCAGCAGTGACGGGACAGCTAGCACAGATACGCAGTATTTT.

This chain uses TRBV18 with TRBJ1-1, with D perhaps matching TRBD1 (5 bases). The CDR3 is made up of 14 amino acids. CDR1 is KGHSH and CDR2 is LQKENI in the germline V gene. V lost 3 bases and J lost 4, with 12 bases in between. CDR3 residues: CASSPPGGSTEAFF. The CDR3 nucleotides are TGTGCCAGCTCACCGCCCGGGGGTTCCACTGAAGCTTTCTTT.

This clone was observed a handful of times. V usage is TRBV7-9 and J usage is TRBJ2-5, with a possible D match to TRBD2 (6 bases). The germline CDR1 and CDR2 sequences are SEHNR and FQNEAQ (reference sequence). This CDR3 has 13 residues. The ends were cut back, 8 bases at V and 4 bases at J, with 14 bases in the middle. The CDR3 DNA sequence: TGTGCCAGCCGGAAGGCCGGGGGAGAGACCCAGTACTTC. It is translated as CASRKAGGETQYF.

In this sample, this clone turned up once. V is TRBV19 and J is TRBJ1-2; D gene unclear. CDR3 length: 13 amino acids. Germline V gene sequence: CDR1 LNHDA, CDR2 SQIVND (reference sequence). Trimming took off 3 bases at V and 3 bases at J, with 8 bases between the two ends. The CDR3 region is CASSILVDYGYTF. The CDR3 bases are TGTGCCAGTAGTATCTTGGTAGACTATGGCTACACCTTC.

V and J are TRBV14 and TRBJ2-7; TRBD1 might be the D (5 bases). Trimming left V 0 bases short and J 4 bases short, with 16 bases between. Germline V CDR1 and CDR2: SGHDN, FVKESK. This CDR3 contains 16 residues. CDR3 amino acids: CASSQEYADGQYEQYF. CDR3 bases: TGTGCCAGCAGCCAAGAGTACGCAGACGGACAATACGAGCAGTACTTC.

CDR3 sequence reads: CASWRQPNYGYTF. Written as DNA, the CDR3 is TGTGCCAGCTGGCGACAGCCCAACTATGGCTACACCTTC. This chain links TRBV5-8 with TRBJ1-2; D might be TRBD1 (5 bases). The germline CDR1 and CDR2 sequences are SGHTS and YDEGEE. CDR3 size: 13 residues. V was pared by 7 bases and J by 2 bases, with 12 bases between.

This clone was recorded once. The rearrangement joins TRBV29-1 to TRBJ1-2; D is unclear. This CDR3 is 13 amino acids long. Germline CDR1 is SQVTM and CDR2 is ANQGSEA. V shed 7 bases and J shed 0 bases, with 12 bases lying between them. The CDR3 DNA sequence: TGCAGCGCCCGCCCCTTAGCTAACTATGGCTACACCTTC. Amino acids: CSARPLANYGYTF. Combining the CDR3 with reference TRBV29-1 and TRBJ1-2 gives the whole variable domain SAVISQKPSRDICQRGTSLTIQCQVDSQVTMMFWYRQQPGQSLTLIATANQGSEATYESGFVIDKFPISRPNLTFSTLTVSNMSPEDSSIYLCSARPLANYGYTFGSGTRLTVV.

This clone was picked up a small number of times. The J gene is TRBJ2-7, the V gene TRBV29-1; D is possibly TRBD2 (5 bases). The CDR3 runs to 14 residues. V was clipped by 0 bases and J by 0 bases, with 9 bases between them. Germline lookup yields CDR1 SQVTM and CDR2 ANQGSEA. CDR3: CSVEDGGSSYEQYF. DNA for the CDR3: TGCAGCGTTGAAGATGGCGGGTCCTCCTACGAGCAGTACTTC.

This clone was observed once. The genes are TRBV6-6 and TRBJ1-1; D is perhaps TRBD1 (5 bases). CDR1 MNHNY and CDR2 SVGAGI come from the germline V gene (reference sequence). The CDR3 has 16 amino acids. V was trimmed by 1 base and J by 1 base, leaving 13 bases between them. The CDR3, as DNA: TGTGCCAGCAGTTACTATAATATGCAGGGGAACACTGAAGCTTTCTTT. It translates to CASSYYNMQGNTEAFF.

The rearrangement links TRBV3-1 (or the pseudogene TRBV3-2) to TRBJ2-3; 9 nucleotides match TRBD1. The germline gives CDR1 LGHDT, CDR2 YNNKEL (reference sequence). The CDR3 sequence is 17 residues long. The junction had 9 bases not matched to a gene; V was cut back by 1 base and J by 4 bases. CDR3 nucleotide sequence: TGTGCCAGCAGCCAAGTCACCGGGACAGGGAAGTCAGATACGCAGTATTTT. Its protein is CASSQVTGTGKSDTQYF.

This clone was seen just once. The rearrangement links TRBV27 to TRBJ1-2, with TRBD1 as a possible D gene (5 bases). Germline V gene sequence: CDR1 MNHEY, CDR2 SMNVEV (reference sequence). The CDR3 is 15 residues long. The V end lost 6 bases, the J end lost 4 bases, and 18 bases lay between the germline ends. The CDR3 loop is CASRRPGGGGYGYTF. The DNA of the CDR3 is TGTGCCAGCAGACGACCTGGGGGGGGTGGCTATGGCTACACCTTC.